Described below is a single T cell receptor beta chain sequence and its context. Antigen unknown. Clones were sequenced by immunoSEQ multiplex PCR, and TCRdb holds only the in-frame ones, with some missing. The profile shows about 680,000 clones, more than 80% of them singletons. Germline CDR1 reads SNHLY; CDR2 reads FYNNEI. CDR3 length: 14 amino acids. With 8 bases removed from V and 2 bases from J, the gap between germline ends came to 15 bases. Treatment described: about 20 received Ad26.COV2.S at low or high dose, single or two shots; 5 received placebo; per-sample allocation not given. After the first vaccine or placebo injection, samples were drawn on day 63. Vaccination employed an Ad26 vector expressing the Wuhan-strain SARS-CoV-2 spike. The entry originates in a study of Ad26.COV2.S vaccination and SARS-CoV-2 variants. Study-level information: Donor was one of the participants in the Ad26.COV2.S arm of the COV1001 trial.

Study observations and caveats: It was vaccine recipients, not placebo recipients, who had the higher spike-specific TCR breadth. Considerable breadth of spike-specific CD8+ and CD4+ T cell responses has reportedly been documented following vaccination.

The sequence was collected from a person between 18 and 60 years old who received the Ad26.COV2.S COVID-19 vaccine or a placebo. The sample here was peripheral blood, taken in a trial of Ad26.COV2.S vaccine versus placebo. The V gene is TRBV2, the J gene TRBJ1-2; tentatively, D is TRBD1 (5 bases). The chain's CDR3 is CASGGEGANYGYTF. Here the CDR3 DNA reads TGTGCCAGCGGAGGGGAGGGTGCAAACTATGGCTACACCTTC.